A selection of T cell receptor beta chains follows, all from one sample in a study of T-cell reconstitution after alpha-beta-depleted transplantation in children. A single record per CDR3 protein comes from TCRdb applying MiXCR to the PCR reads. Of fewer than 550,000 distinct CDR3 sequences listed, roughly 10% are singletons. The sequences come from PBMCs, mostly from graft donor cells, collected 180 days after TCRalphabeta/CD19-depleted stem cell transplant. The receptors here all came from a female patient aged 2 to 10 who had a stem cell transplant for aplastic anemia, so the T cells may come from the graft donor. CDR3s include the opening cysteine and the closing phenylalanine or tryptophan. D genes are given only for firm matches. Size tells how often a clone was seen (once, few, many) or the class of an expanded clone, and some rows leave it out.

CASNGEGGNTEAFF	TGTGCCAGCAATGGGGAAGGAGGGAACACTGAAGCTTTCTTT	TRBJ1-1	.	TRBV27	.
CAISDAASTGELFF	TGTGCCATCAGCGACGCAGCAAGCACCGGGGAGCTGTTTTTT	TRBJ2-2	many	TRBV10-3	.
CASAPPRPSGSLSYNEQFF	TGTGCCAGCGCCCCCCCACGGCCTAGCGGGAGCCTCTCCTACAATGAGCAGTTCTTC	TRBJ2-1	few	TRBV28	TRBD2
CASSATGLNTQYF	TGTGCCAGCAGTGCCACAGGGTTGAATACGCAGTATTTT	TRBJ2-3	.	TRBV6-1	.
CATSFRTPLGELFF	TGTGCCACCAGCTTCCGGACCCCCCTCGGGGAGCTGTTTTTT	TRBJ2-2	few	TRBV15	.
CASSMAGGPYEQYF	TGTGCCAGTAGTATGGCGGGAGGCCCCTACGAGCAGTACTTC	TRBJ2-7	.	TRBV19	TRBD2
CASSQEGALHSTDTQYF	TGCGCCAGCAGCCAAGAAGGGGCACTTCATTCCACAGATACGCAGTATTTT	TRBJ2-3	.	TRBV4-3	.
CSASPGRGTSADNEQFF	TGCAGTGCTAGTCCGGGAAGGGGGACTAGCGCCGACAATGAGCAGTTCTTC	TRBJ2-1	few	TRBV20-1	TRBD2
CASSLAPQGADGYTF	TGTGCCAGCAGTTTGGCCCCTCAGGGGGCAGACGGCTACACCTTC	TRBJ1-2	few	TRBV27	TRBD1
CAISGLGEQYF	TGTGCCATCAGTGGCCTCGGCGAGCAGTACTTC	TRBJ2-7	many	TRBV10-3	.
CSAIPLRRGDYEQYF	TGCAGTGCCATTCCTTTGCGGAGGGGGGACTACGAGCAGTACTTC	TRBJ2-7	few	TRBV20-1	.
CASSDAFEQDQETQYF	TGTGCCAGCAGTGACGCGTTCGAACAGGACCAAGAGACCCAGTACTTC	TRBJ2-5	.	TRBV2	.
CASTQPSGAQPQHF	TGTGCCAGCACCCAGCCCTCTGGGGCTCAGCCCCAGCATTTT	TRBJ1-5	few	TRBV28	.
CATSAPGTGGRETQYF	TGTGCCACCAGTGCCCCCGGGACAGGGGGCCGGGAGACCCAGTACTTC	TRBJ2-5	few	TRBV24-1	TRBD1
CASRHRGLGPSNQPQHF	TGTGCCAGCAGGCACAGGGGCCTAGGCCCCAGCAATCAGCCCCAGCATTTT	TRBJ1-5	.	TRBV2	TRBD1
CASSGEGLAGDSYEQYF	TGTGCCAGCAGCGGGGAAGGACTAGCGGGAGATTCCTACGAGCAGTACTTC	TRBJ2-7	few	TRBV7-2	TRBD2
CASSPTGGRTSGSRYEQYF	TGTGCCAGCAGTCCAACAGGGGGTAGAACTAGCGGGAGTAGGTACGAGCAGTACTTC	TRBJ2-7	few	TRBV28	TRBD2
CASSEGTGTSYEQYF	TGTGCCAGCAGTGAAGGGACAGGGACTTCCTACGAGCAGTACTTC	TRBJ2-7	few	TRBV25-1	TRBD1
CSARSLAGGSFF	TGCAGTGCTAGATCGCTAGCGGGAGGGTCGTTCTTC	TRBJ2-1	.	TRBV20-1	TRBD2
CSVDSYNYGYTF	TGCAGCGTTGACAGTTACAACTATGGCTACACCTTC	TRBJ1-2	.	TRBV29-1	.
CASSAIGLAETQYF	TGTGCCAGCAGCGCCATAGGACTAGCGGAAACCCAGTACTTC	TRBJ2-5	many	TRBV7-9	TRBD2
CASTRQGRNTEAFF	TGTGCCAGCACCCGACAGGGGAGGAACACTGAAGCTTTCTTT	TRBJ1-1	few	TRBV6-5	TRBD1
CASRGRVTDTQYF	TGTGCCAGCAGGGGACGAGTGACAGATACGCAGTATTTT	TRBJ2-3	few	TRBV9	.
CATSRAGTHSNQPQHF	TGTGCCACCAGCAGAGCAGGGACCCATAGCAATCAGCCCCAGCATTTT	TRBJ1-5	.	TRBV15	.
CASSERSPMQPQHF	TGTGCCAGCAGTGAACGGTCCCCCATGCAGCCCCAGCATTTT	TRBJ1-5	few	TRBV6-1	.
CAAGLTSYNEQFF	TGTGCCGCGGGACTTACCTCCTACAATGAGCAGTTCTTC	TRBJ2-1	many	TRBV28	.
CASSLEWTGDENTEAFF	TGCGCCAGCAGCTTGGAGTGGACAGGGGACGAAAACACTGAAGCTTTCTTT	TRBJ1-1	.	TRBV5-1	TRBD1
CADQGPPGQGIMCSGELFF	TGTGCCGACCAGGGACCCCCGGGACAGGGAATAATGTGCTCCGGGGAGCTGTTTTTT	TRBJ2-2	many	TRBV6-4	TRBD1